This paragraph covers one TCR beta chain sequence. Antigen specificity is unknown. The data were obtained in a study of OX40 agonist ivuxolimab in advanced cancers. Study background: Patients in the trial were receiving intravenous ivuxolimab every 2 weeks, at doses of 0.01 to 10 mg/kg.

V was pared by 10 bases and J by 2 bases, with 5 bases of the junction left unmatched. The CDR3 covers 14 residues. Germline V lookup: CDR1 LNHDA, CDR2 SQIVND (reference sequence). Study results and limitations: Which antigen the expanded peripheral T cells recognized is unknown. At 0.1 to 3.0 mg/kg and by week 6, CD4+ and CD8+ T cells in the blood had expanded clonally.

Using immunoSEQ multiplex PCR, the repertoire was profiled, and TCRdb retains in-frame clones only, with some absent. The sample contains tens of thousands of clones, approximately 90% of which appear only once. The rearrangement uses TRBV19 and TRBJ2-6; 7 nucleotides line up with TRBD2. The TCR was taken from an adult with an advanced solid tumor such as melanoma, head and neck, liver or kidney cancer. The sample consisted of CD4+ or CD8+ T cells sorted from blood, taken in a trial of the OX40 agonist ivuxolimab. The CDR3 here is CATSGGAGANVLTF. The CDR3 nucleotides read TGTGCCACCAGTGGGGGGGCTGGGGCCAACGTCCTGACTTTC.